The 4 T cell receptor beta chains given below trace back to one sample, sequenced in a study of post-analysis software for immune sequencing data. Their antigens are not known. TCR beta libraries were prepared from cDNA with unique molecular identifiers. One entry per CDR3 protein, called by TCRdb with MiXCR from the PCR reads. The repertoire consists of hundreds of thousands of distinct CDR3 sequences, with under 70% occurring once and the leading ten covering approximately 4.3%. Findings and caveats of the study: TRBV5-6, TRBV5-1 and TRBV20-1 were among about 5 TRBV segments more frequent in patients than controls.

Material for sequencing was blood. Every receptor here comes from a girl aged 5-17 years with multiple sclerosis.

This clonotype was detected a few times. The chain employs TRBV20-1 and TRBJ2-5, with 7 bases matching TRBD2. This CDR3 region has 16 residues. Germline CDR1 and CDR2: DFQATT and SNEGSKA (reference sequence). V was clipped by 1 base and J by 2 bases; unmatched bases: 10. The CDR3 DNA reads as TGCAGTGCTAGAGGCTACGGAGCGGGGTTACAAGAGACCCAGTACTTC. Translating it yields CSARGYGAGLQETQYF.

This clonotype was seen more than once but under ten times. The CDR3 DNA sequence: TGCAGTGCCCGGGACAGTCTCTCCGAGCAGTACTTC. Protein product: CSARDSLSEQYF. The chain links TRBV20-1 to TRBJ2-7; 7 nucleotides agree with TRBD1. CDR3 length equals 12 residues. Germline CDR1 DFQATT, CDR2 SNEGSKA (reference sequence). Trimming at V came to 6 bases and at J to 6 bases, leaving 8 bases not matched to a gene.

A few counts support this clonotype. The chain combines TRBV12-3 or TRBV12-4 with TRBJ2-7; D is unclear. Trimming pared 4 bases from V and 3 bases from J, leaving 10 bases between. The CDR3 consists of 13 residues. CDR3 bases: TGTGCCAGCAGTTCCCCTGCAAGCTACGAGCAGTACTTC. Residues: CASSSPASYEQYF.

This chain uses TRBV11-2 with TRBJ2-3; the D gene is possibly TRBD2 (6 bases). CDR1 is SGHAT and CDR2 is FQNNGV in the germline V gene. The V gene lost 1 base and the J gene lost 1 base, with 12 bases spanning the gap. This CDR3 has 16 amino acids. The CDR3 region is CASSLVPSVGTDTQYF. In DNA, the CDR3 is TGTGCCAGCAGCTTAGTACCTAGCGTCGGCACAGATACGCAGTATTTT.